This T cell receptor (beta chain) was identified in a study of blood T cell repertoires in COVID-19. Study context: T cells, B-cell-depleted T cells, or PBMCs provided the cDNA or gDNA that served as material.

Per germline, CDR1 SGHRS and CDR2 YFSETQ. This CDR3 has 13 amino acids. V lost 0 bases to trimming and J lost 11 bases; unmatched junction nucleotides: 4. Authors' methods: It was from reference gene primer amplification that nucleated cell counts were estimated. The table came from immunoSEQ multiplex PCR; TCRdb's copy has only in-frame clones and leaves some out. The DNA was the basis for D and trimming; V, J and clone size are from that table. The sample holds approximately 99,000 clones, approximately 80% seen once. This clone was seen a single time. The sample taken for sequencing was peripheral blood. The chain couples TRBV5-1 to TRBJ1-2; 10 nucleotides agree with TRBD1. This clonotype was obtained from a woman aged 65 to 85 with acute or convalescent COVID-19. The CDR3 bases are TGCGCCAGCAGCTTGGAGGGGACAGGGGATTACACCTTC. Translation gives CASSLEGTGDYTF.